The following is a T cell receptor beta chain sequence with its context. The CDR3 runs to 14 residues. With 6 bases clipped from V and 5 bases from J, the junction kept 6 bases outside the gene matches. Germline V gene data show CDR1 as ENHRY and CDR2 as SYGVKD. This specimen belongs to a study of blood T cell repertoires in COVID-19. In the study's own analysis: Reference gene primer amplification gave nucleated cell count estimates. Only in-frame clones appear in the TCRdb table, and some are missing; sequencing was by immunoSEQ multiplex PCR. That table is the source of V, J and clone size, and D and trimming were worked out from the DNA. The data contain about 200,000 clones, about 88% of them singletons.

V usage is TRBV10-3 and J usage is TRBJ2-5; TRBD1 agrees at 10 bases. The source material was peripheral blood. This TCR came from a woman in her 50s with COVID-19, enrolled during active disease. The CDR3, as DNA: TGTGCCATCAGCGGGACAGGGGTGGGGGAGACCCAGTACTTC. This gives the protein CAISGTGVGETQYF.